These 7 T cell receptor beta chains share one sample of origin, sequenced in a study of T cells in Graves' hyperthyroidism and ophthalmopathy. Amplification targeted TCR beta CDR3 regions from RNA transcripts. TCR CDR3 underwent first-round RT-PCR with the HTBI primer set. Each CDR3 protein gets one entry after TCRdb re-called the multiplex PCR reads with MiXCR. The table records around 300,000 distinct CDR3 sequences, 13% of them present only once. Sequencing input: blood. The receptors stem from a woman between 25 and 40 years old with Graves' hyperthyroidism that later progressed to Graves' ophthalmopathy.

This clonotype came up many times. The chain is built from TRBV11-1 and TRBJ1-1; D gene ambiguous. The CDR3 is 14 residues long. Germline CDR1 is SGHAT and CDR2 is FQDESV (reference sequence). V shed 5 bases and J shed 0 bases, with 10 bases lying between them. The CDR3 region has the DNA TGTGCCAGCAGCCCGCCACAACTGAACACTGAAGCTTTCTTT. As protein: CASSPPQLNTEAFF.

This clonotype was detected many times. The chain carries TRBV19 and TRBJ1-1; a possible D gene is TRBD1 (6 bases). The germline gives CDR1 LNHDA, CDR2 SQIVND (reference sequence). V lost 3 bases and J 2 bases, leaving 13 bases between the germline ends. This CDR3 region has 15 residues. The CDR3 spells CASSINDRPNTEAFF. The CDR3 nucleotides read TGTGCCAGTAGTATTAACGACAGGCCAAACACTGAAGCTTTCTTT.

J is TRBJ1-2 and V is TRBV7-9; D is undetermined. V was trimmed by 5 bases and J by 11 bases, leaving 18 bases between them. Germline loops: CDR1 SEHNR, CDR2 FQNEAQ (reference sequence). CDR3 size: 13 residues. The CDR3 DNA reads as TGTGCCAGCAGCATCGGCCCGGGGAGTGGGTACACCTTC. It translates to CASSIGPGSGYTF. The whole variable domain, remainder taken from reference TRBV7-9 and TRBJ1-2, is DTGVSQNPRHKITKRGQNVTFRCDPISEHNRLYWYRQTLGQGPEFLTYFQNEAQLEKSRLLSDRFSAERPKGSFSTLEIQRTEQGDSAMYLCASSIGPGSGYTFGSGTRLTVV.

This clonotype was observed many times. The chain uses TRBV12-3 or TRBV12-4 and TRBJ2-1, with no clear D. This CDR3 has 12 residues. V was pared by 6 bases and J by 10 bases, with 13 bases between. The CDR3, as DNA: TGTGCCAGCAGCCGTGACGGATTCGAGCAGTTCTTC. It codes for CASSRDGFEQFF.

This clonotype appeared a few times. The chain joins TRBV5-6 to TRBJ2-5, with unresolved D. V dropped 0 bases and J dropped 5 bases, with 11 bases sitting between them. The CDR3 covers 14 residues. The germline V gene has CDR1 SGHDT and CDR2 YYEEEE. This chain's CDR3 is CASSLEALAETQYF. The DNA for the CDR3 is TGTGCCAGCAGCTTGGAGGCGCTCGCCGAGACCCAGTACTTC.

This chain connects TRBV4-3 to TRBJ1-4; no clear D gene. Germline V gene sequence: CDR1 LGHNA, CDR2 YSLEER. V lost 0 bases, J lost 5 bases, and 13 bases lay in between. CDR3 length: 16 residues. CDR3 bases: TGCGCCAGCAGCCAAGAAAGGCTAGGCGAGAATGAAAAACTGTTTTTT. Its translation: CASSQERLGENEKLFF.

This clonotype was observed at least ten times. J is TRBJ1-2 and V is TRBV7-8; D remains unclear. Trimming removed 1 base at V and 1 base at J, with 16 bases between. In germline, CDR1 is SGHVS, CDR2 FQNEAQ. The CDR3 sequence is 17 residues long. CDR3 residues: CASSLGSLGSYNYGYTF. CDR3 DNA: TGTGCCAGCAGCTTAGGCAGTCTGGGAAGTTATAACTATGGCTACACCTTC.